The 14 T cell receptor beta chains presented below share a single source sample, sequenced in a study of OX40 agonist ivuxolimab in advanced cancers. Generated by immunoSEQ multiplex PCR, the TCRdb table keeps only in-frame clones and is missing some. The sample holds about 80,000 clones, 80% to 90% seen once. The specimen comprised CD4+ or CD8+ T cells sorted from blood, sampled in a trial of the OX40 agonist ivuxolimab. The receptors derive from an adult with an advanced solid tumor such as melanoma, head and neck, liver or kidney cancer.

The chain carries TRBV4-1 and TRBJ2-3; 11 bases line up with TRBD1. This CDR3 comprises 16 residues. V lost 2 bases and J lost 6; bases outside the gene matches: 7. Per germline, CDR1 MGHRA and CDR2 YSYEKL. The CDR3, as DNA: TGCGCCAGCAGCCAACACGGGACAGGGGGTAAGGATACGCAGTATTTT. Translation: CASSQHGTGGKDTQYF.

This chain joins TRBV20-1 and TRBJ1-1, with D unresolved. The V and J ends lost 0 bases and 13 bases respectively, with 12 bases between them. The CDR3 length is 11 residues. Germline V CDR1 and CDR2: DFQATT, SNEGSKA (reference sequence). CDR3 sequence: CSARDSRSVFF. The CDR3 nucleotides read TGCAGTGCTAGAGATAGCCGAAGTGTTTTCTTT.

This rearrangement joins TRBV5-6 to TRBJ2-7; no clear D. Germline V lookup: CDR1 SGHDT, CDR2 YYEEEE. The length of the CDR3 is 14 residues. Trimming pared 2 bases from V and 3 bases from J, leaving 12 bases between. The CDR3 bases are TGTGCCAGCAGCTTAGTCGGAACCGACTACGAGCAGTACTTC. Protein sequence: CASSLVGTDYEQYF.

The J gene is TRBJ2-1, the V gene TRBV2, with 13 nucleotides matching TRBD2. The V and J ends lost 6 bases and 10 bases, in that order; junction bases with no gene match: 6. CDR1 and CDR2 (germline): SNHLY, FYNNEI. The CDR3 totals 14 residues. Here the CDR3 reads CASSVPGLAGEQFF. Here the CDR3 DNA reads TGTGCCAGCAGCGTCCCGGGACTAGCGGGGGAGCAGTTCTTC.

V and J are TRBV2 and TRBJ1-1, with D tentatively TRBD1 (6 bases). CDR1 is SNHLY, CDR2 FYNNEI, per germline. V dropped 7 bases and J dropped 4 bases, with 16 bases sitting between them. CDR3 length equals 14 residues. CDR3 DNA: TGTGCCAGCATTCTTGGGGGGCCGAGCACTGAAGCTTTCTTT. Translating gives CASILGGPSTEAFF.

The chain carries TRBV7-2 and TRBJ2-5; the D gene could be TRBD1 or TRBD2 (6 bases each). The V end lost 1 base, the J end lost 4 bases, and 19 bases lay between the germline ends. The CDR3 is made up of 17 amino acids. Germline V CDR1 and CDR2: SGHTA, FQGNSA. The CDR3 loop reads CASSLVGSGAGRETQYF. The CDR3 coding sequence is TGTGCCAGCAGCTTAGTCGGTTCGGGGGCGGGGAGAGAGACCCAGTACTTC.

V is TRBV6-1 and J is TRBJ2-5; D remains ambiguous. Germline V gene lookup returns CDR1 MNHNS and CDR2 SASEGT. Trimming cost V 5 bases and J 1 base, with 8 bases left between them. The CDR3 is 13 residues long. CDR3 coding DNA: TGTGCCAGCAGTTTAGAATCCCAAGAGACCCAGTACTTC. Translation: CASSLESQETQYF.

The CDR3 sequence is CAVKGTVSSYEQYF. CDR3 sequence (DNA): TGTGCCGTAAAGGGGACGGTTAGCTCCTACGAGCAGTACTTC. The chain uses TRBV2 and TRBJ2-7; D is perhaps TRBD1 or TRBD2 (5 bases each). The length of the CDR3 is 14 residues. The V gene lost 11 bases and the J gene lost 0 bases, with 17 bases spanning the gap. The germline gives CDR1 SNHLY, CDR2 FYNNEI.

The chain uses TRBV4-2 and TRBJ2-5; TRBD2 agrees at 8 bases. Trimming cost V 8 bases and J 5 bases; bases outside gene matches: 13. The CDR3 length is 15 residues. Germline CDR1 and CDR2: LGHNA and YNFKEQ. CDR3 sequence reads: CASHRVAGPWETQYF. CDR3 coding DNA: TGTGCCAGCCACCGGGTAGCGGGGCCTTGGGAGACCCAGTACTTC.

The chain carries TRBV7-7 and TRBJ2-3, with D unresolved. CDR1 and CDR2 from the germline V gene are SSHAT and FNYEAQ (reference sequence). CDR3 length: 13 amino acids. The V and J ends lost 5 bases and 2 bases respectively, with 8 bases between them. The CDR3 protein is CASSTRNTDTQYF. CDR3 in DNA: TGTGCCAGCAGCACCCGGAACACAGATACGCAGTATTTT.

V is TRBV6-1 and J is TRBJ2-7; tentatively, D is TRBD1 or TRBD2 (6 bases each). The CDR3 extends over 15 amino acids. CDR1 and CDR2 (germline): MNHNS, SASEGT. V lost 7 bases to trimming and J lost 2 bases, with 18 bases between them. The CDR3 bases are TGTGCCAGCAATGAGGGGGGACTGAAACCCTACGAGCAGTACTTC. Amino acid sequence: CASNEGGLKPYEQYF.

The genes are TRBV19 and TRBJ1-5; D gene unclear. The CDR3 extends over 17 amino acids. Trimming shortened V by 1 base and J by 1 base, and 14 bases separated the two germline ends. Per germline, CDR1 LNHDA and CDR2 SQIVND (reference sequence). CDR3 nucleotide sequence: TGTGCCAGTAGTATAGGAAGGGAACTGAGGAGCAATCAGCCCCAGCATTTT. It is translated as CASSIGRELRSNQPQHF.

The chain's CDR3 is CASSAEGTNSPLHF. DNA of the CDR3: TGTGCCAGCAGTGCTGAGGGTACCAATTCACCCCTCCACTTT. The chain recombines TRBV2 with TRBJ1-6; no reliable D call. The germline CDR1 and CDR2 sequences are SNHLY and FYNNEI. The CDR3 is made up of 14 amino acids. The germline V and J ends were trimmed by 4 bases and 7 bases, with 11 bases remaining between them.

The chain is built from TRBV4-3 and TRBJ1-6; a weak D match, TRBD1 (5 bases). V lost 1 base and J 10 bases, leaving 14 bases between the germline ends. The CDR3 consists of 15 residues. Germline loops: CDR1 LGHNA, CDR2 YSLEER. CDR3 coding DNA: TGCGCCAGCAGCCAAGCAAGACAGTCGGGCTCACCCCTCCACTTT. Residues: CASSQARQSGSPLHF.